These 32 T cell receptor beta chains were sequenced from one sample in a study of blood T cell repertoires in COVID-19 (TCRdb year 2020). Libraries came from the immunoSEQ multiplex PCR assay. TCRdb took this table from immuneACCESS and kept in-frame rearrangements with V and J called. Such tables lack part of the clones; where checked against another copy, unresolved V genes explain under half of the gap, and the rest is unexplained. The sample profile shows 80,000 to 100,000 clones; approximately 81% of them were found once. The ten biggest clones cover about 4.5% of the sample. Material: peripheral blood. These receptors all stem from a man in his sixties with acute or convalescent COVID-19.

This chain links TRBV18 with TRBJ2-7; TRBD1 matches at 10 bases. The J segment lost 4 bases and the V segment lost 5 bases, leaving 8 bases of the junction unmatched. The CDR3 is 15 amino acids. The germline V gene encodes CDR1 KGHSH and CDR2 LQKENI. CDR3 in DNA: TGTGCCAGCTCAGCCGGGACAGGGGACACATACGAGCAGTACTTC. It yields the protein CASSAGTGDTYEQYF.

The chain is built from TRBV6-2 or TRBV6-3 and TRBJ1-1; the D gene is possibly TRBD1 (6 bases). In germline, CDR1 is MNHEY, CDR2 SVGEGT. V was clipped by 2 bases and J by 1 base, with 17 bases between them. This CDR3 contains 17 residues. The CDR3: CASSYPKGQPANTEAFF. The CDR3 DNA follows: TGTGCCAGCAGTTACCCAAAGGGACAACCTGCGAACACTGAAGCTTTCTTT.

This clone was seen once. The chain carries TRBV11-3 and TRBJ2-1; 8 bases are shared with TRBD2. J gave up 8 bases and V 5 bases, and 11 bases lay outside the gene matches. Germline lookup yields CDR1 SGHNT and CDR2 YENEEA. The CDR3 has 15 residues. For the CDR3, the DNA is TGTGCCAGCAGCCCTCTAACGGGGGGGCAGGATGAGCAGTTCTTC. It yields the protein CASSPLTGGQDEQFF.

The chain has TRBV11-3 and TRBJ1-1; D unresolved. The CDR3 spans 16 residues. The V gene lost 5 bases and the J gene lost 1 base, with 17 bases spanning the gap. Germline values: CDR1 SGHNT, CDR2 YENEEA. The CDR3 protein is CASSPRGEGTNTEAFF. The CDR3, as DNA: TGTGCCAGCAGCCCCCGCGGGGAGGGCACGAACACTGAAGCTTTCTTT. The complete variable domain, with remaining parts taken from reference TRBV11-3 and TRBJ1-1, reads EAGVVQSPRYKIIEKKQPVAFWCNPISGHNTLYWYLQNLGQGPELLIRYENEEAVDDSQLPKDRFSAERLKGVDSTLKIQPAELGDSAVYLCASSPRGEGTNTEAFFGQGTRLTVV.

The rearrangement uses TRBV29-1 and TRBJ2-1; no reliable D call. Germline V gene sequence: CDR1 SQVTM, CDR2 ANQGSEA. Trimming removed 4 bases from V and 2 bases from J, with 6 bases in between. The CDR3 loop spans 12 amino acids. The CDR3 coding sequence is TGCAGCGTTGCCGACACCTACAATGAGCAGTTCTTC. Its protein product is CSVADTYNEQFF.

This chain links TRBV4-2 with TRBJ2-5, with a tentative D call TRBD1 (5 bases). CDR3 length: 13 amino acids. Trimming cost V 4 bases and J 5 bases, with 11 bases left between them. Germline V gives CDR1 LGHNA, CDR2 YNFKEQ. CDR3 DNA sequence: TGTGCCAGCAGCCCCCAGGGTTTCGAGACCCAGTACTTC. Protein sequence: CASSPQGFETQYF.

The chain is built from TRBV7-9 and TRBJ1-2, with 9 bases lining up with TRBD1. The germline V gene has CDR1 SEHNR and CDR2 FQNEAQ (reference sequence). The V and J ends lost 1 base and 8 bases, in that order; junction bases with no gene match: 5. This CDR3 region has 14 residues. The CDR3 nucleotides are TGTGCCAGCAGCTTAGTACAGGGGGCGGAAGGCTACACCTTC. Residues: CASSLVQGAEGYTF. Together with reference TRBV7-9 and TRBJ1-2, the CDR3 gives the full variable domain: DTGVSQNPRHKITKRGQNVTFRCDPISEHNRLYWYRQTLGQGPEFLTYFQNEAQLEKSRLLSDRFSAERPKGSFSTLEIQRTEQGDSAMYLCASSLVQGAEGYTFGSGTRLTVV.

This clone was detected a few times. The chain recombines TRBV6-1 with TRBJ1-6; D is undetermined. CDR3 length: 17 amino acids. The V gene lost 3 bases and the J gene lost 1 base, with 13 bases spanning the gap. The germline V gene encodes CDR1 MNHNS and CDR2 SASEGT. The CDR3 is CASSDTVRGSYNSPLHF. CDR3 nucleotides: TGTGCCAGCAGTGATACTGTGCGGGGTTCCTATAATTCACCCCTCCACTTT.

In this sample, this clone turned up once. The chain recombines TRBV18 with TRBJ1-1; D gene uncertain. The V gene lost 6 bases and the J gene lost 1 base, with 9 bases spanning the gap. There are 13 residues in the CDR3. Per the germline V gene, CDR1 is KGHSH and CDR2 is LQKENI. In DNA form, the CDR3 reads TGTGCCAGCTCCACCGGGAGGAACACTGAAGCTTTCTTT. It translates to CASSTGRNTEAFF.

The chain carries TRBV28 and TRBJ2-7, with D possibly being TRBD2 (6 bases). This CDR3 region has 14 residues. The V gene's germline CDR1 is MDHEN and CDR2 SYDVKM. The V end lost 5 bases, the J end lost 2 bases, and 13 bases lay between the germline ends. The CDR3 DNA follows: TGTGCCAGCAGTGGGGCGGGGAAAACCTACGAGCAGTACTTC. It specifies CASSGAGKTYEQYF.

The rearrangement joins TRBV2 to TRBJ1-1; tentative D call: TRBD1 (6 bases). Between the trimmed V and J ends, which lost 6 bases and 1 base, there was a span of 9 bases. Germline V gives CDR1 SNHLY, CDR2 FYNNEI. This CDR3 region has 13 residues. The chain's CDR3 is CASRQGPNTEAFF. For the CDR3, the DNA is TGTGCCAGCAGACAGGGCCCGAACACTGAAGCTTTCTTT.

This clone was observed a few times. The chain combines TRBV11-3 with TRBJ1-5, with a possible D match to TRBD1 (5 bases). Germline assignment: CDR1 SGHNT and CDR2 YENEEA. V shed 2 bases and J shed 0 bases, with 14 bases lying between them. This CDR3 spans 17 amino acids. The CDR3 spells CASSLIKGFSSNQPQHF. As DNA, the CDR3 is TGTGCCAGCAGCTTAATCAAGGGGTTTAGTAGCAATCAGCCCCAGCATTTT.

CDR3 DNA: TGCGCCAGCAGCCTAGACAGGGGAAATAGGGAAGCTTTCTTT. This codes for CASSLDRGNREAFF. The chain has TRBV5-1 and TRBJ1-1; 8 positions agree with TRBD1. Trimming cost V 4 bases and J 8 bases; bases outside gene matches: 10. Germline-derived CDR1 and CDR2 are SGHRS and YFSETQ. The CDR3 is 14 amino acids.

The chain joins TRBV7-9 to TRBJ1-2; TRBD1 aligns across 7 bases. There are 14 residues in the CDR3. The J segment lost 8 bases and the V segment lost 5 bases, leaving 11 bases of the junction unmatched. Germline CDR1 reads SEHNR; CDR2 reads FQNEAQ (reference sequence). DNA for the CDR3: TGTGCCAGCAGCCCCGACAGGGTACAAGAAGGCTACACCTTC. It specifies CASSPDRVQEGYTF.

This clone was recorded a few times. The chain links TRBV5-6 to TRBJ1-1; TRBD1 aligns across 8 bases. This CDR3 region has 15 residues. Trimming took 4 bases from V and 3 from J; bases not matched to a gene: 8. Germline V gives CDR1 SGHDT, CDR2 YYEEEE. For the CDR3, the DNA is TGTGCCAGCAGCATGGCAGGGGGCCGCGACACTGAAGCTTTCTTT. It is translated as CASSMAGGRDTEAFF.

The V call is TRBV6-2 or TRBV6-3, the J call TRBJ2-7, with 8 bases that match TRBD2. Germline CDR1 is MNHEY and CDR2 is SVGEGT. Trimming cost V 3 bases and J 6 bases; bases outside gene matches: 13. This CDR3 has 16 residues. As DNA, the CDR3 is TGTGCCAGCAGTTATGCCCGGGAGGGGCTGGGCAGCGAGCAGTACTTC. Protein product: CASSYAREGLGSEQYF.

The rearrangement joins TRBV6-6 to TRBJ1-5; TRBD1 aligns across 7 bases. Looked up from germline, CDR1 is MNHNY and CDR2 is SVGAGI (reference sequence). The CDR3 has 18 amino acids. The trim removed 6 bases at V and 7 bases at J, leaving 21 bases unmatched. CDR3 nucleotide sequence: TGTGCCAGCAGCCGATACCCGCGAGAGGGGGCCAACTGGCAGCCCCAGCATTTT. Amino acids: CASSRYPREGANWQPQHF.

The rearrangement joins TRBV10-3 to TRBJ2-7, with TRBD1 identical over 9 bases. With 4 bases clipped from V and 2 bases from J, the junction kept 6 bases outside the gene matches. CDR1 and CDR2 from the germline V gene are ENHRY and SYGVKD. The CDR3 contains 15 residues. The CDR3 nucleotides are TGTGCCATCAGTGCCCATCGGGACAGGGCCTACGAGCAGTACTTC. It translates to CAISAHRDRAYEQYF.

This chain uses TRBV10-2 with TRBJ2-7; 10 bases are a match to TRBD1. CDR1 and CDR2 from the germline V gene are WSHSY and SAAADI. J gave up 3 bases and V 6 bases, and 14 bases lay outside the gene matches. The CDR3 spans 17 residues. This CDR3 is CASSRTGGSSHLYEQYF. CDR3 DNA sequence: TGCGCCAGCAGCAGGACAGGGGGTTCTTCCCATCTCTACGAGCAGTACTTC.

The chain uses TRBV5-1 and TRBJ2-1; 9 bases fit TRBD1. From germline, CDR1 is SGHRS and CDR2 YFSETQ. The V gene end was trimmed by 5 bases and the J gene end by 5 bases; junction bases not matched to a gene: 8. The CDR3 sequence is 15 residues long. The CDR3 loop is CASRQGANWNNEQFF. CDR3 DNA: TGCGCCAGCAGACAGGGGGCGAATTGGAACAATGAGCAGTTCTTC.

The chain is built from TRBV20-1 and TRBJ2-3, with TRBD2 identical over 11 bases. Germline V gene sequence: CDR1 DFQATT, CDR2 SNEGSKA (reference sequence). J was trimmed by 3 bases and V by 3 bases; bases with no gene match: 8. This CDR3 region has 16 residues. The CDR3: CSASFSGRGGTDTQYF. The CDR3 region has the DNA TGCAGTGCTAGTTTTAGCGGGAGGGGGGGGACAGATACGCAGTATTTT.

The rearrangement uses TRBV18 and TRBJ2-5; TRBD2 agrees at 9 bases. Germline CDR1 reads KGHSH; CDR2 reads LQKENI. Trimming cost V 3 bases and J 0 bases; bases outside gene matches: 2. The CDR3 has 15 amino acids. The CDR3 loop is CASSPGLADQETQYF. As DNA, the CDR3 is TGTGCCAGCTCACCGGGACTAGCAGACCAAGAGACCCAGTACTTC.

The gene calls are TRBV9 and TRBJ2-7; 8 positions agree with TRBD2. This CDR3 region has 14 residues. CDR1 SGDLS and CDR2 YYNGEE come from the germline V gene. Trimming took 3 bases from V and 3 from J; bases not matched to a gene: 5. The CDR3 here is CASSGTSKNYEQYF. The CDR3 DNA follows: TGTGCCAGCAGCGGGACTAGCAAGAACTACGAGCAGTACTTC.

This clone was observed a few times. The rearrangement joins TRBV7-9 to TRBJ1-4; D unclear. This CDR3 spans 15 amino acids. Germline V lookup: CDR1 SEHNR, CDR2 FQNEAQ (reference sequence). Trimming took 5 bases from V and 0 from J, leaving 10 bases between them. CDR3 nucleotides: TGTGCCAGCAGCCTCCTAATTGCAACTAATGAAAAACTGTTTTTT. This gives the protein CASSLLIATNEKLFF.

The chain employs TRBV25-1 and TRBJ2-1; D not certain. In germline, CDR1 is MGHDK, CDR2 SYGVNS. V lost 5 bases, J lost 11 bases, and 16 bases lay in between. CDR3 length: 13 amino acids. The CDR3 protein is CASSKNDKEKQFF. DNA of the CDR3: TGTGCCAGCAGTAAAAACGACAAGGAAAAGCAGTTCTTC.

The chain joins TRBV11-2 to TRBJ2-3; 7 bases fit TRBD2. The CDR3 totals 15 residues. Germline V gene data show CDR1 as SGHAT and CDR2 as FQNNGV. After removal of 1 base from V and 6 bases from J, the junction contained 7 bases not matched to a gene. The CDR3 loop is CASSLGSRREDTQYF. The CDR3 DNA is TGTGCCAGCAGCTTAGGGAGCCGGCGGGAGGATACGCAGTATTTT.

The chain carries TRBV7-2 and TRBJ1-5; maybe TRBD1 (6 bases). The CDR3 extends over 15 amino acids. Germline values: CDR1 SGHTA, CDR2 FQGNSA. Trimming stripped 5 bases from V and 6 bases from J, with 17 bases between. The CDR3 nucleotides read TGTGCCAGCAGCCCCGACGGACAGTTGGTTCAGCCCCAGCATTTT. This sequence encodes CASSPDGQLVQPQHF.

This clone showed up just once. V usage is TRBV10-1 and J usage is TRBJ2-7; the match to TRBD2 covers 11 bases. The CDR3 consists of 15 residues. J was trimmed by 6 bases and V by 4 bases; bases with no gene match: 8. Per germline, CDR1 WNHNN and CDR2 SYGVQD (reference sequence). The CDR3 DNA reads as TGCGCCAGCAGTGCGACTAGCGGGGCCCTCGGCGAGCAGTACTTC. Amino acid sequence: CASSATSGALGEQYF.

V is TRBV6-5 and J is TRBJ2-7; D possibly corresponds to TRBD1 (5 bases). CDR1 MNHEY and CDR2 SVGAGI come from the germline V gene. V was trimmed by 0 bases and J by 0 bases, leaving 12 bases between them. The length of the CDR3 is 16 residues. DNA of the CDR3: TGTGCCAGCAGTTACTCGGTAGGGGCGAGCTCCTACGAGCAGTACTTC. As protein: CASSYSVGASSYEQYF.

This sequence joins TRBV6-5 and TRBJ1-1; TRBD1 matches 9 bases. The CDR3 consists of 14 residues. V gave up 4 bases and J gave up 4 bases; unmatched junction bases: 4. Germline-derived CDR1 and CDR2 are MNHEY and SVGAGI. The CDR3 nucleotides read TGTGCCAGCAGTTTGTTGACAGGGGGCACTGAAGCTTTCTTT. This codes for CASSLLTGGTEAFF.

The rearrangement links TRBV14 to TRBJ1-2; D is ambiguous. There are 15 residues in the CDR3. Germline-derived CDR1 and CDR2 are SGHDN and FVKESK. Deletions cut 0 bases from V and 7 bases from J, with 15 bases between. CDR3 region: CASSQDSSGKRGYTF. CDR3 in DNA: TGTGCCAGCAGCCAAGATTCTTCGGGGAAACGTGGCTACACCTTC. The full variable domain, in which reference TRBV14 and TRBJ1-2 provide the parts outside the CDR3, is EAGVTQFPSHSVIEKGQTVTLRCDPISGHDNLYWYRRVMGKEIKFLLHFVKESKQDESGMPNNRFLAERTGGTYSTLKVQPAELEDSGVYFCASSQDSSGKRGYTFGSGTRLTVV.

CDR3 sequence (DNA): TGTGCCAGCTCACTGGGACAGAACAGATCCTACGAGCAGTACTTC. This sequence encodes CASSLGQNRSYEQYF. This rearrangement joins TRBV18 to TRBJ2-7; the match to TRBD1 covers 7 bases. Germline trimming cut 4 bases from V and 1 base from J; bases unmatched to any gene: 7. Germline values: CDR1 KGHSH, CDR2 LQKENI. The CDR3 length is 15 residues.